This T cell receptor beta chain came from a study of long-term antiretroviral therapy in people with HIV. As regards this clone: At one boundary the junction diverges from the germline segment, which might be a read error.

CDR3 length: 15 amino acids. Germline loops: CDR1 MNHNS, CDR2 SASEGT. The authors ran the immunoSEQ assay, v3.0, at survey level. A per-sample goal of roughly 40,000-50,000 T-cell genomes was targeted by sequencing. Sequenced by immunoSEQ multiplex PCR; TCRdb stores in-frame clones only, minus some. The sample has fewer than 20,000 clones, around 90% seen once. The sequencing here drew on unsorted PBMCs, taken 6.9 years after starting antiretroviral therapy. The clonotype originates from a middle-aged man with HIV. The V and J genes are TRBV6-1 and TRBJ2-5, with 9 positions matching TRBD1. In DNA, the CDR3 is TGTGCCAGCAGTAAAGCACAGGGGGCGTATGAGACCCAGTACTTC. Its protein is CASSKAQGAYETQYF.